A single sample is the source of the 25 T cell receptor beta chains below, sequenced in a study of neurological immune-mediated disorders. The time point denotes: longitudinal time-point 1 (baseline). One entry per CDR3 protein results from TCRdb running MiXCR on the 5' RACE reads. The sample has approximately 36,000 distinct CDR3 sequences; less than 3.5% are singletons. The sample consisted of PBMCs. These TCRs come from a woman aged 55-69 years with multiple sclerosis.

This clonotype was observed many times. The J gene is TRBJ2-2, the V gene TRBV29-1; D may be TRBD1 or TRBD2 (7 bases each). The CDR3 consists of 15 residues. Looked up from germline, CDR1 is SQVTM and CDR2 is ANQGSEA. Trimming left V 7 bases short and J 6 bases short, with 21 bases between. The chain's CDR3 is CSAGQVQGGAGELFF. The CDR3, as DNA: TGCAGCGCTGGGCAGGTGCAGGGGGGGGCCGGGGAGCTGTTTTTT.

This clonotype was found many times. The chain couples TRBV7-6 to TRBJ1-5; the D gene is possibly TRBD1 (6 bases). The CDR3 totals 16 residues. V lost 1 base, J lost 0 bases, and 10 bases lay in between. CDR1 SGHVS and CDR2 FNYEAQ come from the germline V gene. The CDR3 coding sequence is TGTGCCAGCAGCTTAGGGACAGCCTCTAGCAATCAGCCCCAGCATTTT. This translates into CASSLGTASSNQPQHF.

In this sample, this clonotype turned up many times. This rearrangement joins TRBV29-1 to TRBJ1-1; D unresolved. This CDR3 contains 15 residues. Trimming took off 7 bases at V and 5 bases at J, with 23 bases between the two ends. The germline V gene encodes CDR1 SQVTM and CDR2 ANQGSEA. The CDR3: CSEERVEGIETEAFF. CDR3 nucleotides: TGCAGCGAAGAGAGGGTCGAGGGTATTGAGACTGAAGCTTTCTTT.

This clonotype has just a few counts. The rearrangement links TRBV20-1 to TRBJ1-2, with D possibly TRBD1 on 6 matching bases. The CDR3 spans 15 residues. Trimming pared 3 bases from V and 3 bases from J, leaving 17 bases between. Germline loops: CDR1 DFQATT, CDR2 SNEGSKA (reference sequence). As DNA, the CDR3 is TGCAGTGCTAGTCATACAGGGTCCTTCGACTATGGCTACACCTTC. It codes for CSASHTGSFDYGYTF.

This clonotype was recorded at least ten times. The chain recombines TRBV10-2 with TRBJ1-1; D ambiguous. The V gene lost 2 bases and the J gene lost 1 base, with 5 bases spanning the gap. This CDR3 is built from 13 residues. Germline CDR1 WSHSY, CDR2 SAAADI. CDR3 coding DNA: TGCGCCAGCAGTGAGAAACAGAACACTGAAGCTTTCTTT. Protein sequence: CASSEKQNTEAFF.

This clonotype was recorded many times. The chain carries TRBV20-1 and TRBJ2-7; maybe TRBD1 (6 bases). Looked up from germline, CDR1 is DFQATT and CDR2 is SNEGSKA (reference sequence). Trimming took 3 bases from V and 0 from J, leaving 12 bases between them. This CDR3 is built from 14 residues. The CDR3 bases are TGCAGTGCTAGTGGTGGACAGTACTCCTACGAGCAGTACTTC. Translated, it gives CSASGGQYSYEQYF.

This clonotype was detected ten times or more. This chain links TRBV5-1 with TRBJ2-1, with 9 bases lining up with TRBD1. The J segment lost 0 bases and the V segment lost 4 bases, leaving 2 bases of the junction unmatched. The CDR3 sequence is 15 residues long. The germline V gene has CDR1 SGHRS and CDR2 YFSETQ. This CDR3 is CASSATGGSYNEQFF. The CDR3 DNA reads TGCGCCAGCAGCGCGACAGGGGGCTCCTACAATGAGCAGTTCTTC.

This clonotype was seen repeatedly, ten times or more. CDR3 loop: CSANPAGGPHTGELFF. The CDR3 bases are TGCAGTGCCAACCCGGCGGGGGGGCCACACACCGGGGAGCTGTTTTTT. The chain recombines TRBV20-1 with TRBJ2-2, with 9 nucleotides matching TRBD2. With 6 bases clipped from V and 3 bases from J, the junction kept 11 bases outside the gene matches. Germline CDR1 and CDR2: DFQATT and SNEGSKA (reference sequence). The CDR3 spans 16 residues.

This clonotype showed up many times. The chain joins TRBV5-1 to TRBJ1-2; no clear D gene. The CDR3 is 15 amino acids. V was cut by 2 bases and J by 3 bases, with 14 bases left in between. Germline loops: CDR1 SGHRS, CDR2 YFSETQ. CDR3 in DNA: TGCGCCAGCAGCTTTTCCCCGGGGTTGGACTATGGCTACACCTTC. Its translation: CASSFSPGLDYGYTF. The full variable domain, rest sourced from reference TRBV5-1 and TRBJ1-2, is KAGVTQTPRYLIKTRGQQVTLSCSPISGHRSVSWYQQTPGQGLQFLFEYFSETQRNKGNFPGRFSGRQFSNSRSEMNVSTLELGDSALYLCASSFSPGLDYGYTFGSGTRLTVV.

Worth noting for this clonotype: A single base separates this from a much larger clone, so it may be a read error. The DNA of the CDR3 is TGCAGTGAGCGGCCCGGGGCGATCTATGGCTACACCTTC. It translates to CSERPGAIYGYTF. The V and J genes are TRBV20-1 and TRBJ1-2; D might be TRBD1 (5 bases). Trimming cost V 7 bases and J 4 bases, with 16 bases left between them. The length of the CDR3 is 13 residues. Germline V lookup: CDR1 DFQATT, CDR2 SNEGSKA (reference sequence).

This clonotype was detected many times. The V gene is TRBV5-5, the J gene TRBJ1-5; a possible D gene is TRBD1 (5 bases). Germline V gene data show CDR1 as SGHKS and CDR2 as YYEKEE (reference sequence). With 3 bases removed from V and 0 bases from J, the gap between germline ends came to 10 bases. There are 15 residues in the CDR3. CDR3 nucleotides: TGTGCCAGCAGCTCGTGGGACGTTAGCAATCAGCCCCAGCATTTT. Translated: CASSSWDVSNQPQHF.

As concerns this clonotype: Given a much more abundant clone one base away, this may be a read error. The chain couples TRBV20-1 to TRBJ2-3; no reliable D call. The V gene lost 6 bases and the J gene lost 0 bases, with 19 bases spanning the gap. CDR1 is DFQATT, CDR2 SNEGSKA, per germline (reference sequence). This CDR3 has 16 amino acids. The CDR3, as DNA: TGCAGTGCCCGCCATACACTGTCCCCTAGCACAGATACGCAGTATTTT. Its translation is CSARHTLSPSTDTQYF.

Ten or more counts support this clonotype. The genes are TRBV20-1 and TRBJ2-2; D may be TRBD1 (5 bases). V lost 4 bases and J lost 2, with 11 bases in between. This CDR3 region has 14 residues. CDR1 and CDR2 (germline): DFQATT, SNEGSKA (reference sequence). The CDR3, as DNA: TGCAGTGCTAAGTGGACAATCAACACCGGGGAGCTGTTTTTT. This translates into CSAKWTINTGELFF.

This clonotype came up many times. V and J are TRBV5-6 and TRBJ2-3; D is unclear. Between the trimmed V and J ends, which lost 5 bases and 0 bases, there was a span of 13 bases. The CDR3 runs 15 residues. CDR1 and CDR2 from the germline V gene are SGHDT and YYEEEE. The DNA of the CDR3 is TGTGCCAGCAGTCCTATCGGATCTAGCACAGATACGCAGTATTTT. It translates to CASSPIGSSTDTQYF.

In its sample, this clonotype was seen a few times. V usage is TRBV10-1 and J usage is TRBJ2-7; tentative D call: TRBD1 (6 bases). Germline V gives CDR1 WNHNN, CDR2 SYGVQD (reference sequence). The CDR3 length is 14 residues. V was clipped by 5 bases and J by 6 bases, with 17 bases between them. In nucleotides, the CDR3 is TGCGCCAGCAGTCGACAGGCCCTGGGGTTCGAGCAGTACTTC. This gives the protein CASSRQALGFEQYF.

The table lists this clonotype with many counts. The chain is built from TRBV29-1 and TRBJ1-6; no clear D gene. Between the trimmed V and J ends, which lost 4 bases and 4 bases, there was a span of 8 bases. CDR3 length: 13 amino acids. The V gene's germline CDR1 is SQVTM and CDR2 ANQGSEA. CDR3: CSVVESYNSPLHF. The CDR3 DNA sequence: TGCAGCGTTGTGGAGAGTTATAATTCACCCCTCCACTTT.

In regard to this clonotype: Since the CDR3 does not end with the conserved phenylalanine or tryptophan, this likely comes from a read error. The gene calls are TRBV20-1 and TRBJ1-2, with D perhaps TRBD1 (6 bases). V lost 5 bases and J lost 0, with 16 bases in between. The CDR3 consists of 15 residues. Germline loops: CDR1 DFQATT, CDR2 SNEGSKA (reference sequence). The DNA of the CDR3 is TGCAGTGCTGGAACCAGGAGGACAGCTAACTATGGCTACACCAAC. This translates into CSAGTRRTANYGYTN.

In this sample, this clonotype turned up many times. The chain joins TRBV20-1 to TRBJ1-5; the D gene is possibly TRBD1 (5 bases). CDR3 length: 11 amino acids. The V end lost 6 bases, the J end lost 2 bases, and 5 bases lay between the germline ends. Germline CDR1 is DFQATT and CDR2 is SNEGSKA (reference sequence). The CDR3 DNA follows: TGCAGTGCACAGGGCAATCAGCCCCAGCATTTT. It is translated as CSAQGNQPQHF.

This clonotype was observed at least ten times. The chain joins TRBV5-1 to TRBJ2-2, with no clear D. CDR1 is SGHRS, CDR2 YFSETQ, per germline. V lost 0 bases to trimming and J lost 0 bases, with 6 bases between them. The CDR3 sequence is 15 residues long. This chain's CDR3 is CASSLAGANTGELFF. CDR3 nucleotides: TGCGCCAGCAGCTTGGCAGGAGCGAACACCGGGGAGCTGTTTTTT.

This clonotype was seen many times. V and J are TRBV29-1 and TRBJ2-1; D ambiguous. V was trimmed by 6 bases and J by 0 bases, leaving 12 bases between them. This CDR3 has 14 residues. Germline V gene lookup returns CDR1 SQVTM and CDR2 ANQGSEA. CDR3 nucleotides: TGCAGCGTCGCGCGAGTGATCTCCTACAATGAGCAGTTCTTC. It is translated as CSVARVISYNEQFF.

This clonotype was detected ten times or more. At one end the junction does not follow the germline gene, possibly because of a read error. CDR3 residues: CTSSRDADNSPLHF. CDR3 coding DNA: TGTACCAGCAGCCGGGATGCAGACAATTCACCCCTCCACTTT. This chain connects TRBV7-9 to TRBJ1-6; D remains unclear. The CDR3 has 14 residues. CDR1 is SEHNR and CDR2 is FQNEAQ in the germline V gene (reference sequence).

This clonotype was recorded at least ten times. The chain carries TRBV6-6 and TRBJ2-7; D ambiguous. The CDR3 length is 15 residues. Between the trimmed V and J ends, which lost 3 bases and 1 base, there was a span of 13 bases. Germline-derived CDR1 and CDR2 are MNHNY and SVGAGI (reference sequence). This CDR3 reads CASSYGVRRSYEQYF. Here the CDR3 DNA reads TGTGCCAGCAGTTATGGAGTAAGACGATCCTACGAGCAGTACTTC.

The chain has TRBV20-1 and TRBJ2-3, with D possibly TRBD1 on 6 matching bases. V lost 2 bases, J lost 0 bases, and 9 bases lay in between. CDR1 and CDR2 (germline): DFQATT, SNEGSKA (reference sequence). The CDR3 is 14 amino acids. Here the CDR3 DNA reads TGCAGTGCTAGAAGTAGGGGGAGCACAGATACGCAGTATTTT. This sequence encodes CSARSRGSTDTQYF.

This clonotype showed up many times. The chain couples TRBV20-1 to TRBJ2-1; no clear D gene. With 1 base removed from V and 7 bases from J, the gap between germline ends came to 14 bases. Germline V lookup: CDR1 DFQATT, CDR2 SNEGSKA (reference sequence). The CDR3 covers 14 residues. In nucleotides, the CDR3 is TGCAGTGCTAGAGGGGCACGGACGCGGAATGAGCAGTTCTTC. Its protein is CSARGARTRNEQFF.

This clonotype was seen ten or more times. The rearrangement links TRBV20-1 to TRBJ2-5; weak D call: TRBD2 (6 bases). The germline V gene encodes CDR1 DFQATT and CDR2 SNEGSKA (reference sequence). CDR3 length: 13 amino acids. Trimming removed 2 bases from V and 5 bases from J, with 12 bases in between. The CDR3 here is CSARHPGDETQYF. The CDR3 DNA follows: TGCAGTGCTAGACACCCGGGGGACGAGACCCAGTACTTC.